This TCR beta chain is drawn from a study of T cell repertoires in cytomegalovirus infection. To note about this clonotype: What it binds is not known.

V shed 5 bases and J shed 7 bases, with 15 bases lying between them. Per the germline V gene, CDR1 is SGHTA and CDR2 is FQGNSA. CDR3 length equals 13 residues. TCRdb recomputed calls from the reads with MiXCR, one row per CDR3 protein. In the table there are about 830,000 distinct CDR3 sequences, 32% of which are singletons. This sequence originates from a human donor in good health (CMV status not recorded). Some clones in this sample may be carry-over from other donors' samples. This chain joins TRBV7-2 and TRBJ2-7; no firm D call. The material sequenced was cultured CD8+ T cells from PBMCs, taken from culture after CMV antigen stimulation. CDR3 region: CASSPDYLGEQYF. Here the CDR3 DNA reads TGTGCCAGCAGCCCCGATTACTTGGGAGAGCAGTACTTC.